The next 26 T cell receptor beta chains were all read from a single sample in a study of PD-1 blockade in classical Hodgkin lymphoma (dated by TCRdb to about 2020). Per the publication, the time point label means: cycle 2 day 1 (C2D1) of nivolumab. Every trial patient had relapsed following autologous stem cell transplantation, and prior brentuximab vedotin exposure was what differed among cohorts A, B and C. The receptor library was made with the immunoSEQ multiplex PCR assay. In TCRdb, the immuneACCESS table is reduced to in-frame sequences with V and J assigned. These tables do not hold every clone; where another copy was compared, an unresolved V gene accounts for under half, and the others remain unexplained. This sample is represented by 25,000 to 35,000 clones; approximately 70% of them were singletons. Of the sample, nearly 15% is held by the ten largest clones. The sequenced sample was peripheral blood mononuclear cells (PBMCs), obtained before the second cycle of nivolumab. These receptors were collected from a human donor with classical Hodgkin lymphoma.

This sequence joins TRBV30 and TRBJ2-5; D gene uncertain. The CDR3 is 15 amino acids. Trimming removed 2 bases from V and 1 base from J, with 14 bases in between. CDR1 is GTSNPN, CDR2 SVGIG, per germline (reference sequence). In nucleotides, the CDR3 is TGTGCCTGGAGTAACAGTTTGGCGTTCCAAGAGACCCAGTACTTC. It yields the protein CAWSNSLAFQETQYF.

The chain combines TRBV6-5 with TRBJ2-3; 8 bases line up with TRBD2. Looked up from germline, CDR1 is MNHEY and CDR2 is SVGAGI. J gave up 7 bases and V 2 bases, and 8 bases lay outside the gene matches. The CDR3 sequence is 15 residues long. The CDR3 protein is CASSYRREGSYTQYF. DNA for the CDR3: TGTGCCAGCAGTTACCGCCGGGAGGGGTCTTATACGCAGTATTTT.

This rearrangement joins TRBV18 to TRBJ1-5, with D uncertain. Germline V gene sequence: CDR1 KGHSH, CDR2 LQKENI. V lost 6 bases and J 8 bases, leaving 11 bases between the germline ends. The CDR3 extends over 12 amino acids. The CDR3 coding sequence is TGTGCCAGCTCTCGAGCGCGTGAGCCCCAGCATTTT. Translating gives CASSRAREPQHF. Combining the CDR3 with reference TRBV18 and TRBJ1-5 gives the whole variable domain NAGVMQNPRHLVRRRGQEARLRCSPMKGHSHVYWYRQLPEEGLKFMVYLQKENIIDESGMPKERFSAEFPKEGPSILRIQQVVRGDSAAYFCASSRAREPQHFGDGTRLSIL.

V usage is TRBV9 and J usage is TRBJ1-1; D not certain. V was pared by 6 bases and J by 0 bases, with 15 bases between. This CDR3 comprises 15 residues. Per the germline V gene, CDR1 is SGDLS and CDR2 is YYNGEE. The CDR3 DNA reads as TGTGCCAGCACCCGGATGCCCGAAATGAACACTGAAGCTTTCTTT. Protein product: CASTRMPEMNTEAFF.

The chain links TRBV5-1 to TRBJ1-1; TRBD1 matches 7 bases. J lost 6 bases, V lost 3 bases, and 8 bases had no gene match. The CDR3 runs 14 residues. Germline-derived CDR1 and CDR2 are SGHRS and YFSETQ. The CDR3 nucleotides are TGCGCCAGCAGCTCGACAGGGTCAAGTGCTGAAGCTTTCTTT. Its protein is CASSSTGSSAEAFF.

The chain recombines TRBV18 with TRBJ1-1, with D hard to call. CDR1 and CDR2 from the germline V gene are KGHSH and LQKENI. The CDR3 consists of 14 residues. The V end lost 2 bases, the J end lost 5 bases, and 12 bases lay between the germline ends. CDR3 nucleotide sequence: TGTGCCAGCTCACCAAACGGGTACCGGACTGAAGCTTTCTTT. It is translated as CASSPNGYRTEAFF.

The genes are TRBV6-1 and TRBJ1-2; the D is unclear. CDR1 and CDR2 from the germline V gene are MNHNS and SASEGT. The CDR3 extends over 16 amino acids. Trimming took 2 bases from V and 2 from J, leaving 15 bases between them. CDR3 coding DNA: TGTGCCAGCAGTGAAAGGACGGGATGGGGAAACTATGGCTACACCTTC. Translating it yields CASSERTGWGNYGYTF.

This clone came up once. V gene TRBV21-1 combines with J gene TRBJ1-6; the listed D gene, TRBD1, was not tested against the DNA. TRBV21-1 is flagged as a pseudogene. CDR3 size: 12 residues. CDR3 loop: CPDTALNSPLHF. The CDR3 DNA follows: TGCCCCGACACCGCCCTTAATTCACCCCTCCACTTT.

V is TRBV2 and J is TRBJ2-1; D could derive from TRBD1 or TRBD2 (5 bases each). Per germline, CDR1 SNHLY and CDR2 FYNNEI. The length of the CDR3 is 16 residues. The V end lost 7 bases, the J end lost 1 base, and 17 bases lay between the germline ends. As DNA, the CDR3 is TGTGCCAGCATTCGGGACGGGAACCCATCCTACAATGAGCAGTTCTTC. As protein: CASIRDGNPSYNEQFF.

The count of this clone is one. This rearrangement joins TRBV5-1 to TRBJ1-2; D is possibly TRBD1 (6 bases). This CDR3 contains 16 residues. Trimming left V 4 bases short and J 8 bases short, with 24 bases between. Germline CDR1 is SGHRS and CDR2 is YFSETQ. This CDR3 reads CASSQKPEMGGEGYTF. DNA of the CDR3: TGCGCCAGCAGCCAAAAACCCGAAATGGGGGGCGAAGGCTACACCTTC. Full variable domain (rest looked up from reference TRBV5-1 and TRBJ1-2): KAGVTQTPRYLIKTRGQQVTLSCSPISGHRSVSWYQQTPGQGLQFLFEYFSETQRNKGNFPGRFSGRQFSNSRSEMNVSTLELGDSALYLCASSQKPEMGGEGYTFGSGTRLTVV.

V usage is TRBV6-1 and J usage is TRBJ1-2; a weak D match, TRBD1 (6 bases). The germline V gene has CDR1 MNHNS and CDR2 SASEGT. Trimming shortened V by 0 bases and J by 8 bases, and 16 bases separated the two germline ends. The CDR3 contains 15 residues. CDR3 loop: CASSEASGASFGYTF. The CDR3 nucleotides are TGTGCCAGCAGTGAAGCTTCAGGGGCCTCCTTCGGCTACACCTTC.

This clone has just a few counts. This chain links TRBV6-5 with TRBJ1-5, with TRBD1 as a possible D gene (6 bases). V shed 5 bases and J shed 7 bases, with 12 bases lying between them. Germline V gives CDR1 MNHEY, CDR2 SVGAGI. CDR3 length: 13 amino acids. Here the CDR3 DNA reads TGTGCCAGCAGTACACAAGGGGGACAGCCCCAGCATTTT. Residues: CASSTQGGQPQHF.

This rearrangement joins TRBV6-1 to TRBJ1-1; D remains unclear. CDR3 size: 13 residues. Trimming took off 7 bases at V and 1 base at J, with 10 bases between the two ends. The germline V gene encodes CDR1 MNHNS and CDR2 SASEGT. Here the CDR3 DNA reads TGTGCCAGCAAATCGCCTGAGAACACTGAAGCTTTCTTT. It is translated as CASKSPENTEAFF.

This chain uses TRBV2 with TRBJ2-1; D gene unclear. Between the trimmed V and J ends, which lost 5 bases and 5 bases, there was a span of 13 bases. This CDR3 has 14 residues. Per the germline V gene, CDR1 is SNHLY and CDR2 is FYNNEI. The CDR3 DNA follows: TGTGCCAGCAGTACCGACCGTGCCGACAATGAGCAGTTCTTC. It yields the protein CASSTDRADNEQFF.

This clone has a single count. J is TRBJ1-2 and V is TRBV6-6; 7 positions agree with TRBD1. V lost 3 bases to trimming and J lost 1 base; unmatched junction nucleotides: 5. CDR1 is MNHNY and CDR2 is SVGAGI in the germline V gene (reference sequence). The CDR3 length is 15 residues. The CDR3 DNA is TGTGCCAGCAGTTATCAACAGGGGATTAACTATGGCTACACCTTC. Protein product: CASSYQQGINYGYTF.

The gene calls are TRBV28 and TRBJ2-7; tentatively, D is TRBD2 (7 bases). This CDR3 spans 15 amino acids. Per the germline V gene, CDR1 is MDHEN and CDR2 is SYDVKM. Trimming pared 6 bases from V and 2 bases from J, leaving 17 bases between. CDR3 amino acids: CASSEGGGVPYEQYF. CDR3 bases: TGTGCCAGCAGCGAAGGGGGGGGCGTCCCCTACGAGCAGTACTTC.

The V and J genes are TRBV28 and TRBJ1-4; D uncertain. CDR1 is MDHEN, CDR2 SYDVKM, per germline. V lost 7 bases to trimming and J lost 7 bases, with 19 bases between them. The CDR3 loop spans 15 amino acids. The CDR3 reads CASTFVDGGREKLFF. Written as DNA, the CDR3 is TGTGCCAGCACCTTCGTGGACGGAGGACGTGAAAAACTGTTTTTT.

There are a few counts of this clone. The chain uses TRBV30 and TRBJ2-1; D unresolved. Germline CDR1 GTSNPN, CDR2 SVGIG (reference sequence). The CDR3 has 11 residues. Trimming cost V 2 bases and J 10 bases, with 9 bases left between them. This chain's CDR3 is CAWSPQTEQFF. The CDR3 bases are TGTGCCTGGAGTCCTCAGACCGAGCAGTTCTTC. Full variable domain (rest looked up from reference TRBV30 and TRBJ2-1): SQTIHQWPATLVQPVGSPLSLECTVEGTSNPNLYWYRQAAGRGLQLLFYSVGIGQISSEVPQNLSASRPQDRQFILSSKKLLLSDSGFYLCAWSPQTEQFFGPGTRLTVL.

V is TRBV4-1 and J is TRBJ2-1; D gene unclear. Germline assignment: CDR1 MGHRA and CDR2 YSYEKL. Trimming removed 8 bases from V and 9 bases from J, with 17 bases in between. CDR3 length equals 13 residues. The CDR3 DNA sequence: TGCGCCAGCCGGCTTGGTGAGTTGGGTGAGCAGTTCTTC. It specifies CASRLGELGEQFF.

V and J are TRBV11-2 and TRBJ2-1, with 10 bases fitting TRBD2. With 3 bases clipped from V and 5 bases from J, the junction kept 10 bases outside the gene matches. Looked up from germline, CDR1 is SGHAT and CDR2 is FQNNGV. CDR3 length: 17 amino acids. The CDR3, as DNA: TGTGCCAGCAGCTTCCAAAGCGGGGGGGCTGGAAACAATGAGCAGTTCTTC. Protein: CASSFQSGGAGNNEQFF.

This clone has only a few counts. The sample has other DNA sequences that encode this CDR3 too. The chain recombines TRBV28 with TRBJ2-3; D is undetermined. This CDR3 comprises 14 residues. Trimming cost V 3 bases and J 1 base, with 8 bases left between them. Germline CDR1 MDHEN, CDR2 SYDVKM. CDR3 sequence: CASSFVAGTDTQYF. The CDR3 DNA reads as TGTGCCAGCAGTTTTGTGGCCGGCACAGATACGCAGTATTTT.

The chain links TRBV21-1 to TRBJ2-1. TRBV21-1 is designated a pseudogene. This CDR3 contains 14 residues. Here the CDR3 DNA reads TGTGCCAGCACCCCGGGTCCACCCAAGGGAGAGCAGTTCTTC. Residues: CASTPGPPKGEQFF.

The chain joins TRBV2 to TRBJ1-5, with D maybe TRBD1 (6 bases). The CDR3 sequence is 14 residues long. Trimming left V 4 bases short and J 5 bases short, with 12 bases between. Germline V CDR1 and CDR2: SNHLY, FYNNEI. In DNA, the CDR3 is TGTGCCAGCAGTGGATGGGGGCGCGATCAGCCCCAGCATTTT. This codes for CASSGWGRDQPQHF.

The table lists this clone with a count of one. This chain links TRBV4-2 with TRBJ2-7, with 10 bases matching TRBD1. V gave up 0 bases and J gave up 6 bases; unmatched junction bases: 8. Germline V gives CDR1 LGHNA, CDR2 YNFKEQ. CDR3 length: 16 residues. The CDR3 nucleotides are TGTGCCAGCAGCCAAGATTCGACAGGGGGCATGGGCGAGCAGTACTTC. As protein: CASSQDSTGGMGEQYF.

The rearrangement uses TRBV19 and TRBJ1-5; D is ambiguous. This CDR3 is built from 15 residues. Trimming left V 3 bases short and J 1 base short, with 10 bases between. In germline, CDR1 is LNHDA, CDR2 SQIVND (reference sequence). The CDR3 DNA is TGTGCCAGTAGTATCGGCGGTGGGAGCAATCAGCCCCAGCATTTT. It codes for CASSIGGGSNQPQHF. Filled out from reference TRBV19 and TRBJ1-5, the complete variable domain reads DGGITQSPKYLFRKEGQNVTLSCEQNLNHDAMYWYRQDPGQGLRLIYYSQIVNDFQKGDIAEGYSVSREKKESFPLTVTSAQKNPTAFYLCASSIGGGSNQPQHFGDGTRLSIL.

V is TRBV20-1 and J is TRBJ2-1, with unresolved D. This CDR3 region has 11 residues. Germline CDR1 is DFQATT and CDR2 is SNEGSKA (reference sequence). V was pared by 8 bases and J by 7 bases, with 12 bases between. The CDR3 loop is CSSRPDNEQFF. The DNA for the CDR3 is TGCAGTTCCCGCCCTGATAATGAGCAGTTCTTC.